Below, one T cell receptor beta chain is given with its context. Its antigen is not identified. The CDR3 consists of 17 residues. CDR1 is MDHEN, CDR2 SYDVKM, per germline. V gave up 2 bases and J gave up 7 bases; unmatched junction bases: 10. From the second PCR step, alpha and beta chains were amplified apart. Overnight CMV lysate stimulation of fresh PBMCs defined donor CMV status by CD4+ IFNgamma. This entry is derived from a study of naive and memory T cell subsets. The beta constant-region primer was an equimolar mix of two oligonucleotides covering TRBC1 and TRBC2. Ligated cDNA was amplified by four rounds of PCR with nested alpha and beta constant-region primers and SP2. TCRdb ran MiXCR on the UMI-ligation and nested PCR reads and lists one entry per CDR3 protein. The sample has 95,000 to 150,000 distinct CDR3 sequences; 30% to 45% are singletons. Broader study findings: Activation and differentiation may alter RNA-based TCR counts. Gini index rose across naive, CM, EM and EMRA in CD4 and CD8.

The chain links TRBV28 to TRBJ1-5; 11 nucleotides align to TRBD1. The clonotype was recovered from a human donor in good health. Material for sequencing was central memory CD4+ T cells from blood. Here the CDR3 reads CASSLTARTGGGQPQHF. CDR3 coding DNA: TGTGCCAGCAGTTTAACGGCAAGGACAGGGGGCGGACAGCCCCAGCATTTT.